The 9 T cell receptor beta chains below all came from one sample that was sequenced in a study of blood T cell repertoires in COVID-19. Method: immunoSEQ multiplex PCR; TCRdb's copy keeps in-frame clones and lacks some. The repertoire holds under 350,000 clones, 80% to 95% seen once, with about 7% in the top ten. Sequences were obtained from peripheral blood. The source of these receptors is a woman aged 25 to 39 with COVID-19, enrolled during active disease.

This chain connects TRBV11-2 to TRBJ1-5; D is unresolved. The germline V gene has CDR1 SGHAT and CDR2 FQNNGV. V was pared by 4 bases and J by 1 base, with 8 bases between. The length of the CDR3 is 14 residues. The CDR3 reads CASSSGVSNQPQHF. CDR3 nucleotides: TGTGCCAGCAGCTCCGGAGTCAGCAATCAGCCCCAGCATTTT.

This chain joins TRBV2 and TRBJ1-5; possibly TRBD1 for D (5 bases). Germline values: CDR1 SNHLY, CDR2 FYNNEI. Deletions cut 6 bases from V and 3 bases from J, with 15 bases between. The length of the CDR3 is 15 residues. CDR3 sequence reads: CASSRRGKDNQPQHF. The DNA of the CDR3 is TGTGCCAGCAGCCGGAGGGGCAAGGACAATCAGCCCCAGCATTTT. The entire variable domain, with the rest obtained from reference TRBV2 and TRBJ1-5, is as follows: EPEVTQTPSHQVTQMGQEVILRCVPISNHLYFYWYRQILGQKVEFLVSFYNNEISEKSEIFDDQFSVERPDGSNFTLKIRSTKLEDSAMYFCASSRRGKDNQPQHFGDGTRLSIL.

This clone appeared a single time. V gene TRBV10-3 combines with J gene TRBJ2-4; D ambiguous. Germline-derived CDR1 and CDR2 are ENHRY and SYGVKD. Trimming shortened V by 3 bases and J by 0 bases, and 6 bases separated the two germline ends. The CDR3 length is 14 residues. This CDR3 reads CAISESEAKNIQYF. CDR3 nucleotides: TGTGCCATCAGTGAATCAGAAGCCAAAAACATTCAGTACTTC.

A single count supports this clone. The chain uses TRBV11-3 and TRBJ2-1; D might be TRBD2 (5 bases). The CDR3 has 13 residues. Trimming left V 5 bases short and J 7 bases short, with 12 bases between. Germline V lookup: CDR1 SGHNT, CDR2 YENEEA. The CDR3 bases are TGTGCCAGCAGCCCAGTCCGAGGGAATGAGCAGTTCTTC. This encodes CASSPVRGNEQFF.

This chain connects TRBV5-1 to TRBJ2-2, with a possible D match to TRBD1 (6 bases). The length of the CDR3 is 18 residues. Trimming took off 0 bases at V and 0 bases at J, with 15 bases between the two ends. CDR1 and CDR2 from the germline V gene are SGHRS and YFSETQ. The CDR3 DNA reads as TGCGCCAGCAGCTTGGAATTCACAGGGTCCGCGAACACCGGGGAGCTGTTTTTT. Protein sequence: CASSLEFTGSANTGELFF.

The chain links TRBV5-4 to TRBJ2-1; D gene uncertain. The V gene lost 2 bases and the J gene lost 4 bases, with 13 bases spanning the gap. Germline CDR1 is SGHNT and CDR2 is YYREEE (reference sequence). The CDR3 has 15 amino acids. The CDR3 nucleotides are TGTGCCAGCAGCTTTCGACTGTTAACGTACAATGAGCAGTTCTTC. As protein: CASSFRLLTYNEQFF.

This clone was detected only a few times. The chain combines TRBV6-5 with TRBJ2-7, with 8 bases that match TRBD2. This CDR3 is built from 13 residues. Per the germline V gene, CDR1 is MNHEY and CDR2 is SVGAGI. J gave up 2 bases and V 6 bases, and 3 bases lay outside the gene matches. The CDR3 loop is CASSRRGAYEQYF. The CDR3 region has the DNA TGTGCCAGCAGCCGGCGGGGGGCCTACGAGCAGTACTTC.

This rearrangement joins TRBV9 to TRBJ1-4, with D perhaps TRBD1 (5 bases). The CDR3 covers 16 residues. Trimming removed 0 bases at V and 7 bases at J, with 16 bases between. CDR1 and CDR2 (germline): SGDLS, YYNGEE. The CDR3 here is CASSVDFGGGGEKLFF. CDR3 DNA sequence: TGTGCCAGCAGCGTAGATTTTGGGGGAGGAGGTGAAAAACTGTTTTTT.

The CDR3 reads CASSPRLAGGFYEQYF. The CDR3, as DNA: TGCGCCAGCAGCCCCCGACTAGCGGGAGGGTTCTACGAGCAGTACTTC. The V gene is TRBV5-1, the J gene TRBJ2-7; 14 nucleotides match TRBD2. Losses at the gene ends were 4 bases for V and 3 bases for J; bases not matched to a gene: 6. Per germline, CDR1 SGHRS and CDR2 YFSETQ. The CDR3 runs to 16 residues.